The clone carrying this T cell receptor beta chain occurred once. The data were taken from a study of control samples from healthy donors and cancer patients. Using immunoSEQ multiplex PCR, the repertoire was profiled, and TCRdb retains in-frame clones only, with some absent. The data show over 30,000 clones, about 86% seen once. CDR1 is MGHRA, CDR2 YSYEKL, per germline. With V trimmed by 1 base and J by 7 bases, 11 bases remained unmatched. This CDR3 is built from 16 residues. The sequencing sample was made of PBMCs. This receptor was identified in a woman aged 40 to 49 with lung cancer. This chain links TRBV4-1 with TRBJ1-2; TRBD1 matches 8 bases. In DNA form, the CDR3 reads TGCGCCAGCAGCCAAGGCTGGGCGACGGGACAGGCTGGCTACACCTTC. Protein product: CASSQGWATGQAGYTF.